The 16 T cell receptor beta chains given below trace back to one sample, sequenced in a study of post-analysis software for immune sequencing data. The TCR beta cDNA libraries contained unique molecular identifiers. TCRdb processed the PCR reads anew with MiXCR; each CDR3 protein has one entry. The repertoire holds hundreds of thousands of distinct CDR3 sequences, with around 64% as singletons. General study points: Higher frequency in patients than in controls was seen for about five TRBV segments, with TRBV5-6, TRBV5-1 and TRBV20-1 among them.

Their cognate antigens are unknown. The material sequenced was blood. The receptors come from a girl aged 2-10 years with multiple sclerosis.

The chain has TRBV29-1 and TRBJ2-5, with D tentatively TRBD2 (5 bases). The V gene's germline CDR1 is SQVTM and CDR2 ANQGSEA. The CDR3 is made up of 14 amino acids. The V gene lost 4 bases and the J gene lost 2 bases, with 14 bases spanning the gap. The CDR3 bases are TGCAGCGTTGTGCCACGAGGGCTACAAGAGACCCAGTACTTC. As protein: CSVVPRGLQETQYF.

In nucleotides, the CDR3 is TGTGCCAGCAGCCAAGATCTCAGATCACCCCTCCACTTT. Translation: CASSQDLRSPLHF. The rearrangement uses TRBV14 and TRBJ1-6; D unclear. Trimming shortened V by 0 bases and J by 10 bases, and 7 bases separated the two germline ends. The CDR3 is 13 amino acids. Germline V gene data show CDR1 as SGHDN and CDR2 as FVKESK.

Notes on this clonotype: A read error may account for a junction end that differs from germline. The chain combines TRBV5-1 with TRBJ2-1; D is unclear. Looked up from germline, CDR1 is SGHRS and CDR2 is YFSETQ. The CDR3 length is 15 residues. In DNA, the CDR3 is TGCACCAGCAGCTTGGACGGTCGATCCTACAATGAGCAGTTCTTC. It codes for CTSSLDGRSYNEQFF.

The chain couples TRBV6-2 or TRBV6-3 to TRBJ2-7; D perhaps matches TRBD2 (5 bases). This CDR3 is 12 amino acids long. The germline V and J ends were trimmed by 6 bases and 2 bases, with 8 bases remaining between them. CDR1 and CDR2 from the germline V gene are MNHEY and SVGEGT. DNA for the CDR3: TGTGCCAGCAGCTGGACTCCCTACGAGCAGTACTTC. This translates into CASSWTPYEQYF.

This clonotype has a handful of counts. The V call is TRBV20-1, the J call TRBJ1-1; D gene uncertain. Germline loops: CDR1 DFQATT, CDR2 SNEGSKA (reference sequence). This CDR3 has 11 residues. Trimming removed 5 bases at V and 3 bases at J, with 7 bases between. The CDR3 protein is CSARRDTEAFF. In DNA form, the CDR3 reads TGCAGTGCTCGCCGGGACACTGAAGCTTTCTTT.

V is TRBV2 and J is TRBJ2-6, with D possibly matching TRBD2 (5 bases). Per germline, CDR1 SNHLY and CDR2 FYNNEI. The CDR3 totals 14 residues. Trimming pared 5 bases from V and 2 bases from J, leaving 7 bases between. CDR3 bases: TGTGCCAGCAGTTTGAGGGCTGGGGCCAACGTCCTGACTTTC. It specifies CASSLRAGANVLTF.

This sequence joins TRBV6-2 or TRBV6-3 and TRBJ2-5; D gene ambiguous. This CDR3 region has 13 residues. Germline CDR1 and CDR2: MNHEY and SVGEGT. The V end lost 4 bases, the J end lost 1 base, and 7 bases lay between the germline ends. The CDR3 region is CASSWGIQETQYF. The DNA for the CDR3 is TGTGCCAGCAGTTGGGGAATCCAAGAGACCCAGTACTTC.

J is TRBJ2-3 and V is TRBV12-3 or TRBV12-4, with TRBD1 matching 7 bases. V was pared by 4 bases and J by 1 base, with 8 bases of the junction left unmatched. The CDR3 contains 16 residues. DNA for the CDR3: TGTGCCAGCAGTTCCCCCGACAGGGATGGCACAGATACGCAGTATTTT. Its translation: CASSSPDRDGTDTQYF.

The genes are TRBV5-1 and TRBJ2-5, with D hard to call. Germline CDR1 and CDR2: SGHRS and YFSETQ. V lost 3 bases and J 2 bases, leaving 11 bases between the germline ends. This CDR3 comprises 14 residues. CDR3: CASSSRGRQETQYF. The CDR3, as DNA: TGCGCCAGCAGCTCCCGAGGACGACAAGAGACCCAGTACTTC.

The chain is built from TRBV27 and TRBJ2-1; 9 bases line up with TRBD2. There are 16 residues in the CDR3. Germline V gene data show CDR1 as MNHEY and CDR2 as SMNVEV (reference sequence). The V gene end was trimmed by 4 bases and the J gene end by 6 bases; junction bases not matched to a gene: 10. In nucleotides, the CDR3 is TGTGCCAGCAGTTCCAACCCGGGACTAGCAAGCAATGAGCAGTTCTTC. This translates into CASSSNPGLASNEQFF.

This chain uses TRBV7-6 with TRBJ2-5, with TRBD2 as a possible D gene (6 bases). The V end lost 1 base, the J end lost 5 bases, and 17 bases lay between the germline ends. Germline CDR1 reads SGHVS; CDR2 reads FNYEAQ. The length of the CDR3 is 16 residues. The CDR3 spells CASSLVPGGWGETQYF. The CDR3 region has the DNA TGTGCCAGCAGCTTAGTACCCGGGGGATGGGGGGAGACCCAGTACTTC.

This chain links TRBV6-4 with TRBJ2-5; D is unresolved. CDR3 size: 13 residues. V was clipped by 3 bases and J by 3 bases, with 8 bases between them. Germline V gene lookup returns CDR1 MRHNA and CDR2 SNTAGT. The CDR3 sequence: CASSESAKETQYF. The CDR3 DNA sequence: TGTGCCAGCAGTGAATCGGCCAAAGAGACCCAGTACTTC.

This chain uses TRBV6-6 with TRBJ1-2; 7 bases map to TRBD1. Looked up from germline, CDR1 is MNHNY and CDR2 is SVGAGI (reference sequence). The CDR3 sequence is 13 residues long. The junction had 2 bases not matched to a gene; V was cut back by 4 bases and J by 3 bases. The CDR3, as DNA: TGTGCCAGCAGTTCGGACAGGCACTATGGCTACACCTTC. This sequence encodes CASSSDRHYGYTF.

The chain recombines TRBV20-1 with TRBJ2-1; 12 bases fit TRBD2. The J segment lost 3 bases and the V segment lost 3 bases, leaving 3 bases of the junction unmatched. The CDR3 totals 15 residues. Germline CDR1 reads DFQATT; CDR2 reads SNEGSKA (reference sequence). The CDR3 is CSARILAGGYNEQFF. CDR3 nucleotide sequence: TGCAGTGCTAGGATACTAGCGGGGGGCTACAATGAGCAGTTCTTC.

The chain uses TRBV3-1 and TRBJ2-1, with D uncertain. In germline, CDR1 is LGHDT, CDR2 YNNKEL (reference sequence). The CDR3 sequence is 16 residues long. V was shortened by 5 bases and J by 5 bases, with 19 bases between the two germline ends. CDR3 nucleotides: TGTGCCAGCAGCTTGAAAGTCAGCATCGGAGACAATGAGCAGTTCTTC. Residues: CASSLKVSIGDNEQFF.

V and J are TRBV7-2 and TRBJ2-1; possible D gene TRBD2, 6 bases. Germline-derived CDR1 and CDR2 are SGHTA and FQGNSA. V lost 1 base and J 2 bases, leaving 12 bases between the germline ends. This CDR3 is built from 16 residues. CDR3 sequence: CASSLEDYGPYNEQFF. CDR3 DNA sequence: TGTGCCAGCAGCTTAGAGGACTATGGTCCCTACAATGAGCAGTTCTTC.